This T cell receptor (beta chain) was observed in a study of control samples from healthy donors and cancer patients. The sample holds a few counts of this clone. Using immunoSEQ multiplex PCR, the repertoire was profiled, and TCRdb retains in-frame clones only, with some absent. The sample holds 150,000 to 200,000 clones, roughly 94% seen once. V lost 7 bases, J lost 7 bases, and 7 bases stayed unmatched. This CDR3 contains 15 residues. Germline CDR1 is SNHLY and CDR2 is FYNNEI. The origin of this receptor is a woman aged 40 to 50 in good health. Input material: blood. The chain carries TRBV2 and TRBJ1-4; 12 nucleotides agree with TRBD1. The CDR3 sequence: CASTPGTGGGEKLFF. CDR3 bases: TGTGCCAGCACCCCGGGGACAGGGGGCGGTGAAAAACTGTTTTTT.